The 32 T cell receptor beta chains given below trace back to one sample, sequenced in a study of blood T cell repertoires in COVID-19. The protocol was immunoSEQ multiplex PCR, while the TCRdb copy is restricted to in-frame clones and leaves out a portion. This sample has 150,000 to 200,000 clones; around three quarters occur once, and the top ten carry about a sixth. The sample taken for sequencing was PBMCs or T cells enriched from blood (not recorded which). These receptors came from a woman aged 50 to 60 with acute COVID-19.

The rearrangement joins TRBV23-1 to TRBJ2-2; 12 nucleotides match TRBD2. TRBV23-1 is filed as an ORF, its function uncertain. Trimming took 4 bases from V and 4 from J; bases not matched to a gene: 7. This CDR3 has 17 residues. The CDR3 DNA reads TGCGCCAGCAGTCCGCTAGCGGGGGGGCCCCCCACCGGGGAGCTGTTTTTT. This encodes CASSPLAGGPPTGELFF.

CDR3 protein: CASGTGRPNEQFF. DNA of the CDR3: TGTGCCAGCGGGACAGGGAGGCCCAATGAGCAGTTCTTC. This chain links TRBV6-5 with TRBJ2-1; 9 nucleotides match TRBD1. V trimming: 8 bases; J trimming: 6 bases; junction bases outside the gene matches: 5. This CDR3 is 13 amino acids long. Germline V lookup: CDR1 MNHEY, CDR2 SVGAGI.

CDR3 sequence reads: CAISDGGGVNYGYTF. CDR3 bases: TGTGCCATCAGTGATGGGGGGGGCGTCAACTATGGCTACACCTTC. The rearrangement links TRBV10-3 to TRBJ1-2, with TRBD1 as a possible D gene (6 bases). This CDR3 region has 15 residues. Germline V lookup: CDR1 ENHRY, CDR2 SYGVKD. Trimming took off 3 bases at V and 2 bases at J, with 13 bases between the two ends.

V and J are TRBV6-5 and TRBJ2-3; TRBD2 is a possible D gene (7 bases). In germline, CDR1 is MNHEY, CDR2 SVGAGI. This CDR3 has 15 residues. V was pared by 5 bases and J by 2 bases, with 14 bases between. In DNA, the CDR3 is TGTGCCAGCAGTAAGAGGGGGGGCTACACAGATACGCAGTATTTT. It yields the protein CASSKRGGYTDTQYF.

The rearrangement joins TRBV25-1 to TRBJ1-1; possible D gene TRBD1, 5 bases. V lost 2 bases and J lost 4, with 8 bases in between. CDR1 MGHDK and CDR2 SYGVNS come from the germline V gene. The CDR3 extends over 13 amino acids. The CDR3 region has the DNA TGTGCCAGCAGTGAAGGCAGGGCCACTGAAGCTTTCTTT. This translates into CASSEGRATEAFF. The full variable domain, in which reference TRBV25-1 and TRBJ1-1 provide the parts outside the CDR3, is EADIYQTPRYLVIGTGKKITLECSQTMGHDKMYWYQQDPGMELHLIHYSYGVNSTEKGDLSSESTVSRIRTEHFPLTLESARPSHTSQYLCASSEGRATEAFFGQGTRLTVV.

This sequence joins TRBV28 and TRBJ2-3, with 9 bases aligning to TRBD1. The trim removed 3 bases at V and 1 base at J, leaving 2 bases unmatched. Germline-derived CDR1 and CDR2 are MDHEN and SYDVKM. The CDR3 is 15 amino acids. The CDR3 loop is CASSLWTGGTDTQYF. The CDR3, as DNA: TGTGCCAGCAGTTTGTGGACAGGGGGCACAGATACGCAGTATTTT.

The V gene is TRBV11-2, the J gene TRBJ1-2; 9 bases map to TRBD1. The V segment lost 4 bases and the J segment 4 bases; nucleotides outside the gene matches: 7. Germline V gives CDR1 SGHAT, CDR2 FQNNGV. This CDR3 spans 15 amino acids. The chain's CDR3 is CASSYGDRVGYGYTF. Here the CDR3 DNA reads TGTGCCAGCAGCTACGGGGACAGGGTCGGCTATGGCTACACCTTC. Full variable domain (rest looked up from reference TRBV11-2 and TRBJ1-2): EAGVAQSPRYKIIEKRQSVAFWCNPISGHATLYWYQQILGQGPKLLIQFQNNGVVDDSQLPKDRFSAERLKGVDSTLKIQPAKLEDSAVYLCASSYGDRVGYGYTFGSGTRLTVV.

The chain employs TRBV25-1 and TRBJ1-1; D uncertain. In germline, CDR1 is MGHDK, CDR2 SYGVNS. The V gene lost 1 base and the J gene lost 2 bases, with 11 bases spanning the gap. The CDR3 loop spans 15 amino acids. CDR3 sequence: CASSESWQANTEAFF. DNA for the CDR3: TGTGCCAGCAGTGAATCGTGGCAGGCAAACACTGAAGCTTTCTTT.

V usage is TRBV19 and J usage is TRBJ1-5; D uncertain. The CDR3 totals 13 residues. The V end lost 2 bases, the J end lost 4 bases, and 6 bases lay between the germline ends. Germline values: CDR1 LNHDA, CDR2 SQIVND (reference sequence). The CDR3 nucleotides are TGTGCCAGTAGTATAAGCCTAAATCAGCCCCAGCATTTT. It specifies CASSISLNQPQHF. Complete variable domain (other parts from reference TRBV19 and TRBJ1-5): DGGITQSPKYLFRKEGQNVTLSCEQNLNHDAMYWYRQDPGQGLRLIYYSQIVNDFQKGDIAEGYSVSREKKESFPLTVTSAQKNPTAFYLCASSISLNQPQHFGDGTRLSIL.

This chain links TRBV7-2 with TRBJ1-2; TRBD1 is a possible D gene (6 bases). The V end was cut by 6 bases, the J end by 8 bases, with 13 bases between. Germline V gene data show CDR1 as SGHTA and CDR2 as FQGNSA. The CDR3 extends over 12 amino acids. The CDR3 DNA reads TGTGCCAGCAGATTACAGGGTAGCGGCTACACCTTC. As protein: CASRLQGSGYTF.

The chain has TRBV19 and TRBJ2-5; tentatively, D is TRBD1 (6 bases). The CDR3 consists of 15 residues. Germline V lookup: CDR1 LNHDA, CDR2 SQIVND (reference sequence). V was cut by 7 bases and J by 1 base, with 16 bases left in between. In DNA form, the CDR3 reads TGTGCCAGTACTCCTACCGGGACAACCCAAGAGACCCAGTACTTC. Protein: CASTPTGTTQETQYF.

V gene TRBV10-3 combines with J gene TRBJ2-3; the match to TRBD2 covers 8 bases. The V and J ends lost 2 bases and 2 bases, in that order; junction bases with no gene match: 6. Germline values: CDR1 ENHRY, CDR2 SYGVKD. This CDR3 is 16 amino acids long. The DNA for the CDR3 is TGTGCCATCAGTGAGCCGGCCGGGGGGGACACAGATACGCAGTATTTT. Translated, it gives CAISEPAGGDTDTQYF.

V and J are TRBV28 and TRBJ1-1, with no clear D. CDR3 length: 13 amino acids. Germline lookup yields CDR1 MDHEN and CDR2 SYDVKM. Trimming pared 8 bases from V and 3 bases from J, leaving 13 bases between. The CDR3 nucleotides are TGTGCCAGCCTCCCGGGAGGGTACACTGAAGCTTTCTTT. Translating it yields CASLPGGYTEAFF.

This clone was seen more than once but under ten times. The V and J genes are TRBV2 and TRBJ2-7; 7 bases agree with TRBD1. V was clipped by 6 bases and J by 5 bases; unmatched bases: 13. The CDR3 has 15 amino acids. The V gene's germline CDR1 is SNHLY and CDR2 FYNNEI. CDR3 in amino acids: CASSLFTGVSNEQYV. The DNA for the CDR3 is TGTGCCAGCAGCCTATTTACAGGGGTATCAAACGAGCAGTACGTC.

The rearrangement links TRBV28 to TRBJ2-3; 9 nucleotides match TRBD1. The germline V gene has CDR1 MDHEN and CDR2 SYDVKM. This CDR3 comprises 15 residues. V dropped 4 bases and J dropped 3; count of bases not matched to a gene: 5. The CDR3 spells CASSSPTGGTDTQYF. The CDR3 DNA follows: TGTGCCAGCAGTTCCCCGACAGGGGGGACAGATACGCAGTATTTT. The complete variable domain, with remaining parts taken from reference TRBV28 and TRBJ2-3, reads DVKVTQSSRYLVKRTGEKVFLECVQDMDHENMFWYRQDPGLGLRLIYFSYDVKMKEKGDIPEGYSVSREKKERFSLILESASTNQTSMYLCASSSPTGGTDTQYFGPGTRLTVL.

The V and J genes are TRBV6-2 or TRBV6-3 and TRBJ2-3, with 10 bases identical to TRBD1. V trimming: 6 bases; J trimming: 7 bases; junction bases outside the gene matches: 7. CDR3 length: 14 amino acids. Per germline, CDR1 MNHEY and CDR2 SVGEGT. The CDR3, as DNA: TGTGCCAGCAGCAAGACAGGGGGCTCGAATACGCAGTATTTT. Its protein is CASSKTGGSNTQYF.

This chain joins TRBV7-8 and TRBJ2-5; D perhaps matches TRBD2 (6 bases). The CDR3 consists of 18 residues. Trimming cost V 8 bases and J 5 bases, with 30 bases left between them. Germline V gene sequence: CDR1 SGHVS, CDR2 FQNEAQ. CDR3 residues: CASQLRQTRGAGGETQYF. CDR3 nucleotides: TGTGCCAGCCAGCTTAGACAAACCCGCGGGGCTGGAGGGGAGACCCAGTACTTC.

This chain uses TRBV5-1 with TRBJ2-3, with TRBD2 identical over 9 bases. The CDR3 is made up of 16 amino acids. Germline CDR1 and CDR2: SGHRS and YFSETQ. The V and J ends lost 4 bases and 4 bases, in that order; junction bases with no gene match: 10. The CDR3 loop reads CASSPRLAGSADTQYF. For the CDR3, the DNA is TGCGCCAGCAGCCCCCGGCTAGCGGGGTCGGCAGATACGCAGTATTTT.

The rearrangement links TRBV21-1 to TRBJ1-3. TRBV21-1 is assigned pseudogene status. CDR3 length: 14 residues. In DNA form, the CDR3 reads TGTGCCAGCTGGGGGGAATTGCAGGGAAACACCATATATTTT. Its translation is CASWGELQGNTIYF.

This rearrangement joins TRBV3-1 (or the pseudogene TRBV3-2) to TRBJ2-2, with 7 bases that match TRBD2. This CDR3 comprises 18 residues. V lost 3 bases to trimming and J lost 6 bases; unmatched junction nucleotides: 16. CDR1 LGHDT and CDR2 YNNKEL come from the germline V gene (reference sequence). The CDR3 DNA reads TGTGCCAGCAGCCAGCATGGGGGGGTTCGGTCCGGCGCCGGGGAGCTGTTTTTT. Protein sequence: CASSQHGGVRSGAGELFF.

This chain connects TRBV7-9 to TRBJ1-1; a possible D gene is TRBD1 (5 bases). Germline assignment: CDR1 SEHNR and CDR2 FQNEAQ (reference sequence). This CDR3 comprises 14 residues. Trimming stripped 4 bases from V and 4 bases from J, with 13 bases between. The CDR3 DNA is TGTGCCAGCAGCTCCTCTCGGGGACTCACTGAAGCTTTCTTT. It yields the protein CASSSSRGLTEAFF.

The rearrangement uses TRBV5-8 and TRBJ2-6, with D unresolved. This CDR3 region has 14 residues. The V and J ends lost 1 base and 3 bases respectively, with 5 bases between them. Germline CDR1 reads SGHTS; CDR2 reads YDEGEE. The CDR3 sequence: CASSLYLGANVLTF. DNA of the CDR3: TGTGCCAGCAGCTTGTATCTTGGGGCCAACGTCCTGACTTTC. The variable domain in full, completed from reference TRBV5-8 and TRBJ2-6, reads EAGVTQSPTHLIKTRGQQATLRCSPISGHTSVYWYQQALGLGLQFLLWYDEGEERNRGNFPPRFSGRQFPNYSSELNVNALELEDSALYLCASSLYLGANVLTFGAGSRLTVL.

This chain connects TRBV3-1 (or the pseudogene TRBV3-2) to TRBJ2-3, with D perhaps matching TRBD1 (5 bases). Germline assignment: CDR1 LGHDT and CDR2 YNNKEL (reference sequence). V lost 4 bases and J lost 6, with 11 bases in between. The CDR3 spans 13 residues. DNA of the CDR3: TGTGCCAGCAGCCTCGTGGGGCCGGATACGCAGTATTTT. Its translation: CASSLVGPDTQYF.

The chain combines TRBV5-5 with TRBJ2-3; 15 bases agree with TRBD2. V dropped 2 bases and J dropped 1; count of bases not matched to a gene: 8. Germline V lookup: CDR1 SGHKS, CDR2 YYEKEE (reference sequence). This CDR3 contains 19 residues. The CDR3 region has the DNA TGTGCCAGCAGCTTCGGACTAGCGGGGGGGCCGGGGCGCACAGATACGCAGTATTTT. Translating gives CASSFGLAGGPGRTDTQYF.

The V and J genes are TRBV10-3 and TRBJ1-5; D is perhaps TRBD1 (5 bases). Trimming took 8 bases from V and 4 from J, leaving 9 bases between them. This CDR3 is built from 12 residues. CDR1 is ENHRY and CDR2 is SYGVKD in the germline V gene. The CDR3 bases are TGTGCCATCGGGAAGGGGAATCAGCCCCAGCATTTT. Amino acid sequence: CAIGKGNQPQHF.

CDR3 DNA sequence: TGTGCCAGCAGCGTAGCGGAGGGTCTGAACTATGGCTACACCTTC. It yields the protein CASSVAEGLNYGYTF. The chain carries TRBV9 and TRBJ1-2; D is unclear. This CDR3 is 15 amino acids long. The germline V and J ends were trimmed by 0 bases and 2 bases, with 11 bases remaining between them. Germline-derived CDR1 and CDR2 are SGDLS and YYNGEE.

The V gene is TRBV4-2, the J gene TRBJ2-2; 8 bases line up with TRBD2. Trimming took 0 bases from V and 0 from J; bases not matched to a gene: 3. The germline CDR1 and CDR2 sequences are LGHNA and YNFKEQ. The CDR3 is 17 residues long. CDR3 bases: TGTGCCAGCAGCCAAGATGAAGCGGGGGCGAACACCGGGGAGCTGTTTTTT. It encodes CASSQDEAGANTGELFF.

As regards this clone: Relative to the germline gene, one junction end is altered; a read error may explain this. Other DNA sequences of this sample code for an identical CDR3. The rearrangement uses TRBV28 and TRBJ1-2, with 7 bases identical to TRBD1. Germline CDR1 MDHEN, CDR2 SYDVKM. The CDR3 is made up of 12 amino acids. For the CDR3, the DNA is TGTGCTAGCAGTGGACAGGTAGCTGGCTACACCTTC. Its protein is CASSGQVAGYTF.

The V call is TRBV24-1, the J call TRBJ1-2, with a weak D call TRBD1 (5 bases). The length of the CDR3 is 14 residues. Germline V lookup: CDR1 KGHDR, CDR2 SFDVKD. V lost 5 bases to trimming and J lost 10 bases, with 19 bases between them. CDR3 sequence reads: CATSVQDTSLDYTF. CDR3 DNA: TGTGCCACCAGTGTACAGGACACCTCATTGGACTACACCTTC.

The chain is built from TRBV18 and TRBJ2-5; no clear D gene. With 5 bases removed from V and 2 bases from J, the gap between germline ends came to 3 bases. The CDR3 extends over 11 amino acids. CDR1 and CDR2 from the germline V gene are KGHSH and LQKENI. CDR3 sequence reads: CASSSQETQYF. CDR3 coding DNA: TGTGCCAGCTCATCTCAAGAGACCCAGTACTTC. The full variable domain, its missing parts supplied by reference TRBV18 and TRBJ2-5, is NAGVMQNPRHLVRRRGQEARLRCSPMKGHSHVYWYRQLPEEGLKFMVYLQKENIIDESGMPKERFSAEFPKEGPSILRIQQVVRGDSAAYFCASSSQETQYFGPGTRLLVL.

This chain uses TRBV28 with TRBJ2-1; 8 nucleotides agree with TRBD1. This CDR3 region has 15 residues. The germline gives CDR1 MDHEN, CDR2 SYDVKM. The V and J ends lost 6 bases and 0 bases, in that order; junction bases with no gene match: 4. The CDR3 spells CASRQGGLSYNEQFF. The DNA of the CDR3 is TGTGCCAGCAGACAGGGGGGCCTCTCCTACAATGAGCAGTTCTTC.

This clone was recorded once. The CDR3 DNA is TGTGCCAGCAGCCAAGATGATAGCGGGGAGCTGTTTTTT. Amino acids: CASSQDDSGELFF. The chain carries TRBV4-2 and TRBJ2-2; no firm D call. The CDR3 has 13 amino acids. In germline, CDR1 is LGHNA, CDR2 YNFKEQ. V was clipped by 0 bases and J by 7 bases, with 6 bases between them.